This passage covers 14 T cell receptor beta chains from one sample sequenced in a study of blood T cell repertoires in COVID-19. The method was immunoSEQ multiplex PCR; TCRdb's version includes in-frame clones alone and lacks a portion of them. Of about 120,000 clones listed, approximately 81% were seen once; the top ten hold approximately 4%. The sample was peripheral blood. The receptor set was obtained from an elderly woman with acute or convalescent COVID-19.

This clone was counted once. The chain has TRBV6-5 and TRBJ1-4; D possibly corresponds to TRBD1 (6 bases). V was trimmed by 2 bases and J by 8 bases, leaving 12 bases between them. Germline V gene data show CDR1 as MNHEY and CDR2 as SVGAGI. The CDR3 covers 14 residues. The CDR3 nucleotides are TGTGCCAGCAGTTACGGGAGGGGGAAAGAAAAACTGTTTTTT. Translated: CASSYGRGKEKLFF.

In DNA, the CDR3 is TGCGCCAGCAGCTACGGACAGGGCCGTCCGAATACTGAAGCTTTCTTT. Its translation is CASSYGQGRPNTEAFF. The chain carries TRBV5-1 and TRBJ1-1; TRBD1 matches at 8 bases. The CDR3 extends over 16 amino acids. CDR1 is SGHRS and CDR2 is YFSETQ in the germline V gene. V lost 3 bases, J lost 5 bases, and 12 bases stayed unmatched.

As DNA, the CDR3 is TGTGCCAGCAGCGTATCAGAGGCCCATTATGGTGGCTACACCTTC. Translated: CASSVSEAHYGGYTF. V gene TRBV11-2 combines with J gene TRBJ1-2, with no clear D. CDR3 length: 15 amino acids. V lost 5 bases and J 7 bases, leaving 20 bases between the germline ends. Germline CDR1 and CDR2: SGHAT and FQNNGV.

The chain employs TRBV30 and TRBJ2-7, with TRBD1 matching 8 bases. Looked up from germline, CDR1 is GTSNPN and CDR2 is SVGIG (reference sequence). This CDR3 is built from 13 residues. With V trimmed by 3 bases and J by 1 base, 2 bases remained unmatched. CDR3 in amino acids: CAWSWDRSYEQYF. Here the CDR3 DNA reads TGTGCCTGGAGCTGGGACAGGTCCTACGAGCAGTACTTC.

This CDR3 reads CASRAGAQETQYF. CDR3 DNA: TGTGCCAGCAGGGCGGGGGCACAAGAGACCCAGTACTTC. J is TRBJ2-5 and V is TRBV12-3 or TRBV12-4; perhaps TRBD2 as D (7 bases). The CDR3 is 13 residues long. V was cut by 6 bases and J by 2 bases, with 10 bases left in between.

This clone was observed a single time. V gene TRBV27 combines with J gene TRBJ2-3, with a weak D call TRBD2 (6 bases). The CDR3 length is 15 residues. CDR1 and CDR2 from the germline V gene are MNHEY and SMNVEV (reference sequence). The germline V and J ends were trimmed by 6 bases and 2 bases, with 15 bases remaining between them. The CDR3 reads CASSPSGDTTDTQYF. In DNA, the CDR3 is TGTGCCAGCAGCCCCTCGGGGGATACCACAGATACGCAGTATTTT.

The rearrangement uses TRBV7-9 and TRBJ2-2; 7 bases fit TRBD1. The length of the CDR3 is 11 residues. Unmatched junction bases numbered 2, after V lost 1 base and J lost 15 bases. Germline V CDR1 and CDR2: SEHNR, FQNEAQ (reference sequence). The CDR3 is CASSLDRGLFF. DNA for the CDR3: TGTGCCAGCAGCTTAGACAGGGGATTGTTTTTT.

CDR3 in amino acids: CASSWDSNQPQHF. The CDR3 region has the DNA TGCGCCAGCAGCTGGGACTCCAATCAGCCCCAGCATTTT. The chain has TRBV5-1 and TRBJ1-5, with a tentative D call TRBD1 (5 bases). Germline CDR1 SGHRS, CDR2 YFSETQ. V was trimmed by 3 bases and J by 3 bases, leaving 7 bases between them. The CDR3 is 13 amino acids.

The CDR3 region is CASSPDRGRWNTEAFF. In DNA form, the CDR3 reads TGTGCCAGCAGCCCGGACAGGGGGCGATGGAACACTGAAGCTTTCTTT. V and J are TRBV7-9 and TRBJ1-1; 11 bases align to TRBD1. Unmatched junction bases numbered 6, after V lost 5 bases and J lost 1 base. Germline values: CDR1 SEHNR, CDR2 FQNEAQ (reference sequence). The CDR3 is 16 residues long.

Details on this clone: Other DNA sequences in the sample encode the same CDR3. V gene TRBV7-2 combines with J gene TRBJ2-5; 9 positions agree with TRBD2. The length of the CDR3 is 14 residues. V trimming: 5 bases; J trimming: 2 bases; junction bases outside the gene matches: 3. Germline assignment: CDR1 SGHTA and CDR2 FQGNSA. CDR3 sequence: CASSEGLAQETQYF. Here the CDR3 DNA reads TGTGCCAGCAGCGAAGGACTAGCGCAAGAGACCCAGTACTTC.

The chain is built from TRBV7-3 and TRBJ2-1; TRBD2 matches 13 bases. Germline assignment: CDR1 SGHTA and CDR2 FQGTGA. The junction had 8 bases not matched to a gene; V was cut back by 6 bases and J by 9 bases. There are 15 residues in the CDR3. The CDR3 DNA follows: TGTGCCAGCAGTCAGACTAGCGGGAGGTCCAGTGAGCAGTTCTTC. It specifies CASSQTSGRSSEQFF.

The gene calls are TRBV7-3 and TRBJ2-5; D possibly corresponds to TRBD2 (7 bases). Trimming stripped 0 bases from V and 3 bases from J, with 14 bases between. The CDR3 runs 16 residues. Germline V CDR1 and CDR2: SGHTA, FQGTGA. In DNA form, the CDR3 reads TGTGCCAGCAGCTTAACGGGAGGCGGGGGCGAAGAGACCCAGTACTTC. Amino acid sequence: CASSLTGGGGEETQYF.

V is TRBV11-3 and J is TRBJ2-1; 9 bases match TRBD1. Germline CDR1 SGHNT, CDR2 YENEEA. The CDR3 runs to 16 residues. The trim removed 5 bases at V and 7 bases at J, leaving 12 bases unmatched. This chain's CDR3 is CASSRAGTGLLNEQFF. Written as DNA, the CDR3 is TGTGCCAGCAGCCGCGCCGGGACAGGGCTATTAAATGAGCAGTTCTTC.

This chain connects TRBV19 to TRBJ1-4; D gene unclear. CDR3 size: 14 residues. V was pared by 7 bases and J by 2 bases, with 11 bases between. Germline-derived CDR1 and CDR2 are LNHDA and SQIVND (reference sequence). The CDR3 reads CASTFAGTNEKLFF. The CDR3, as DNA: TGTGCCAGTACTTTCGCAGGCACTAATGAAAAACTGTTTTTT.